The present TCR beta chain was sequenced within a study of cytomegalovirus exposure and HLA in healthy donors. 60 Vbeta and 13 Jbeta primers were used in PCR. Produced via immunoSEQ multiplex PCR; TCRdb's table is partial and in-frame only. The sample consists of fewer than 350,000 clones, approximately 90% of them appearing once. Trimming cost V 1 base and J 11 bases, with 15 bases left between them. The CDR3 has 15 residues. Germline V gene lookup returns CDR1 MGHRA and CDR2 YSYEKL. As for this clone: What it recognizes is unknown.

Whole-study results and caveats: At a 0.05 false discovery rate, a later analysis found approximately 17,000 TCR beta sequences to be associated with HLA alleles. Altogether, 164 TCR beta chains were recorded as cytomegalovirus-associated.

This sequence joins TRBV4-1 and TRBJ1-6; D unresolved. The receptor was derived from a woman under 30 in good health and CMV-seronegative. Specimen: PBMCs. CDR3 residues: CASSQGREERAPLHF. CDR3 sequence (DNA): TGCGCCAGCAGCCAAGGGCGGGAAGAGAGGGCACCCCTCCACTTT.